The sequence of this TCR beta chain was determined in a study of read filtering for tumor transcriptome and immune sequencing. Overall study findings and caveats: This fraction held mixed bone marrow immune cells after CD138-negative sorting. About 81.9% of IR-seq clonotypes had one read, totaling around 4% of reads; RNA-seq: around 70% and 40%.

From roughly 0.4 ug of RNA, a library with molecular barcoded alpha/delta and beta/gamma adaptors was made. TCRdb itself ran the reads through MiXCR, one entry per CDR3 protein. The sample contains some 20,000 distinct CDR3 sequences, approximately 24% of which appear only once. Sampling of bone marrow took place during active disease in every patient. This clonotype was found many times. What it binds is unknown. CDR1 and CDR2 (germline): SQVTM, ANQGSEA. V was trimmed by 0 bases and J by 6 bases, leaving 8 bases between them. This CDR3 contains 12 residues. This TCR was sampled from a donor at least 40 years old with multiple myeloma. Sequenced material: a population of CD138-negative cells sorted from bone marrow. The gene calls are TRBV29-1 and TRBJ2-5; D is unclear. The CDR3 loop is CSVEEGLKTQYF. For the CDR3, the DNA is TGCAGCGTTGAAGAGGGTTTAAAGACCCAGTACTTC.